This T cell receptor beta chain was sequenced for a study of vaccination and CD4 T cells after COVID-19 (dated by TCRdb to 2022 to 2024). A note on the overall study: Six males and four females were included in the convalescent cohort, with two Hispanic individuals, seven Caucasians, two Asians and one multiracial person represented. Participants got two doses of the Pfizer-BioNTech BNT162b2 vaccine (n=8) or two doses of the Moderna mRNA-1273 vaccine (n=2). Post-COVID blood samples from convalescent patients were collected a median of 101 days after diagnosis, with a range of 35 to 161 days. Post-vaccine blood samples were collected a median of approximately eleven weeks after the second vaccine dose, ranging from about 14 to 241 days. For stimulating the cultures, overlapping spike peptide pools were used, derived from SARS-CoV-2 as well as from the common cold coronaviruses HCoV-NL63, HCoV-OC43 and HCoV-229E. As controls, cultures received a CEFX viral epitope pool (the positive control), an HIV-1 Nef peptide pool (the negative control), or no peptide at all. In around 9 COVID-19 convalescent patients and a few infection-naive healthy vaccine recipients, researchers compared the spike-specific CD4+ TCR repertoire from before mRNA vaccination with the repertoire from after. In an earlier paper using these donors, memory CD4+ T cell crossreactivity between SARS-CoV-2 and common cold coronavirus spike proteins was assessed at the TCR clonotype level. Beyond this particular receptor, the publication reports: In convalescent patients, a median roughly 87% of post-vaccine SARS-CoV-2-reactive clones were detected only after vaccination, suggesting vaccine-specific priming. Nearly all vaccine-specific clones in convalescent patients (304 of 307) were mono-reactive for SARS-CoV-2 spike rather than cross-reactive with common cold coronaviruses. An increase in the median number of SARS-CoV-2-reactive clonotypes from approximately 23 after infection to 38 after vaccination was observed, but the change was not found to be significant. Only a relatively small number of convalescent patients were included in the study, and early timepoints following natural infection were not analyzed.

This clonotype was seen more than once but under ten times. Its antigen target is currently unknown. Base qualities are not provided; no much larger clone lies one nucleotide away. Between the V and J ends, shortened by 3 bases and 6 bases respectively, the junction contains 9 bases. The CDR3 runs 13 residues from the cysteine to the phenylalanine. The kept DNA is CDR3 alone, 39 bases in frame from the first base. Based on the germline V gene (reference sequence), the CDR1 and CDR2 sequences are DFQATT and SNEGSKA. The method behind the library was PCR. DNA from cultured CD4+ T cells was subjected to TCR sequencing with the Oncomine TCR Beta short-read assay at the Johns Hopkins FTIC core. Genomic DNA was extracted from the cultured CD4+ T cells with the QIAamp micro DNA kit. Oncomine TCR Beta libraries from cultured CD4+ T cells were pooled with unique dual indexes and sequenced on an Illumina iSeq 100. The authors' pipeline ran thus. Non-productive sequences were removed, and CDR3s not starting with C, not ending with F or W, or shorter than 7 amino acids were discarded. Antigen-specific clonotypes were identified using the MANAFEST web application through comparison of peptide-stimulated wells with reference and other culture wells. An FDR below 0.05, an odds ratio above 5, and a productive frequency above 0.1% in at least two of three replicate wells were required for clones to be considered positive. Cross-reactive clonotypes were defined as significantly expanded in both SARS-CoV-2 spike wells and at least one common cold coronavirus spike condition. Levenshtein distances (stringdist) and unrooted phylogenetic trees (ape) in R version 3.6.1 were used to assess CDR3 homology. The public sequencing data were trimmed at Q25 with fastp and processed into clonotypes with MiXCR by TCRdb, which kept only in-frame beta chains. For every CDR3 protein sequence, its rows merge into one entry that carries the most common genes and DNA. These V and J calls are TCRdb output, not the study's own analysis. The sample has under 7,000 distinct CDR3 sequences on record, around 37% of them singletons. The top ten clones comprise around 48% of the sample.

Sample treatment or condition, as interpreted from the label and publication: roughly 10-day PBMC culture with coronavirus spike peptide pools or control peptides (ViraFEST assay). CD4+ T cells from unexposed donors were collected before the COVID-19 pandemic (2011-2018). The ViraFEST assay was used in the study, in which antigen-specific T cells were expanded with peptide pools and expanded clonotypes were subsequently identified by TCR sequencing. Each well held 2.2 million or so PBMCs cultured with around 10 ug/ml peptide pools in IMDM containing roughly 4.7% human AB serum and around 10 IU/ml IL-2. Half of the culture medium was replaced with fresh IL-2-containing medium on days 3 and 7. Once the cells had been in culture for less than 12 days, the EasySep CD4+ T cell isolation kit was used to isolate CD4+ T cells by negative selection. Unexposed donor CD4+ T cells were tested for reactivity to SARS-CoV-2 S and N and four common cold coronavirus spike pools, as cell number allowed. PBMCs were separated from whole blood using Ficoll-Paque Plus gradient centrifugation and then either used fresh or cryopreserved at -140C. Culture conditions were generally each tested in triplicate wells. Leukapheresis product for the unexposed donors was purchased commercially.

This sequence was found in a human donor in good health. Recombination linked TRBV20-1 to TRBJ1-6; no D gene is confidently identified. Sequenced sample: CD4+ T cells from blood, cultured in vitro. The DNA is as follows: TGCAGTGCTAGGGTAGACGGTAATTCACCCCTCCACTTT. It encodes CSARVDGNSPLHF.